The 12 T cell receptor beta chains in this list originate from one sample, sequenced in a study of T-cell reconstitution after alpha-beta-depleted transplantation in children. A library of TCRbeta sequences, prepared with unique molecular identifiers, was generated. Each CDR3 protein gets one entry after TCRdb re-called the PCR reads with MiXCR. This table holds about 310,000 distinct CDR3 sequences, approximately 23% found once. The sequences come from PBMCs, mostly from graft donor cells, collected 180 days after TCRalphabeta/CD19-depleted stem cell transplant. Receptors were obtained from a male patient under 18 who had a stem cell transplant for acute lymphoblastic leukemia, so the T cells may come from the graft donor.

This clonotype was counted at least ten times. J is TRBJ2-1 and V is TRBV5-1; 10 nucleotides line up with TRBD2. Trimming at V came to 8 bases and at J to 9 bases, leaving 14 bases not matched to a gene. Germline CDR1 SGHRS, CDR2 YFSETQ. The CDR3 loop spans 15 amino acids. The CDR3 coding sequence is TGCGCCAGTAGTTGGCTAGCGGGAGTAAGTGGTGAGCAGTTCTTC. Translation: CASSWLAGVSGEQFF.

The chain uses TRBV5-1 and TRBJ2-7, with 9 nucleotides matching TRBD1. This CDR3 is built from 17 residues. Germline loops: CDR1 SGHRS, CDR2 YFSETQ. With 0 bases clipped from V and 2 bases from J, the junction kept 9 bases outside the gene matches. CDR3 nucleotides: TGCGCCAGCAGCTTGGGAGACCGGGACAGGGTAACCTACGAGCAGTACTTC. Its translation is CASSLGDRDRVTYEQYF. Filled out from reference TRBV5-1 and TRBJ2-7, the complete variable domain reads KAGVTQTPRYLIKTRGQQVTLSCSPISGHRSVSWYQQTPGQGLQFLFEYFSETQRNKGNFPGRFSGRQFSNSRSEMNVSTLELGDSALYLCASSLGDRDRVTYEQYFGPGTRLTVT.

This chain joins TRBV20-1 and TRBJ1-5, with no clear D. Trimming cost V 6 bases and J 6 bases, with 12 bases left between them. In germline, CDR1 is DFQATT, CDR2 SNEGSKA (reference sequence). CDR3 size: 12 residues. The CDR3 loop reads CSAKRQIQPQHF. The CDR3 region has the DNA TGCAGTGCGAAGAGGCAGATTCAGCCCCAGCATTTT.

CDR3: CASSLYTSGSNEQFF. CDR3 sequence (DNA): TGTGCCAGCTCACTTTATACTAGCGGGAGTAATGAGCAGTTCTTC. V gene TRBV18 combines with J gene TRBJ2-1, with 11 bases identical to TRBD2. The CDR3 sequence is 15 residues long. CDR1 is KGHSH, CDR2 LQKENI, per germline. V dropped 4 bases and J dropped 7; count of bases not matched to a gene: 6.

This clonotype was observed at least ten times. The chain recombines TRBV7-9 with TRBJ1-5; tentative D call: TRBD1 (5 bases). The germline V gene has CDR1 SEHNR and CDR2 FQNEAQ (reference sequence). The CDR3 loop spans 14 amino acids. The V end lost 4 bases, the J end lost 3 bases, and 10 bases lay between the germline ends. CDR3: CASSSRQINQPQHF. DNA for the CDR3: TGTGCCAGCAGCTCGAGACAGATCAATCAGCCCCAGCATTTT.

This clonotype was seen a handful of times. V is TRBV6-5 and J is TRBJ2-3, with D tentatively TRBD2 (6 bases). V was clipped by 0 bases and J by 0 bases, with 10 bases between them. The CDR3 totals 16 residues. Germline V gene lookup returns CDR1 MNHEY and CDR2 SVGAGI. Here the CDR3 reads CASSYSGGASTDTQYF. CDR3 DNA sequence: TGTGCCAGCAGTTACTCGGGCGGGGCTAGCACAGATACGCAGTATTTT.

This clonotype was found a few times. This chain connects TRBV3-1 to TRBJ1-2, with 10 bases fitting TRBD1. The CDR3 covers 14 residues. CDR1 is LGHDT, CDR2 YNNKEL, per germline (reference sequence). Trimming removed 4 bases from V and 4 bases from J; junction bases left unmatched: 3. CDR3 sequence reads: CASSRDRGTYGYTF. In nucleotides, the CDR3 is TGTGCCAGCAGCCGGGACAGGGGAACCTATGGCTACACCTTC. The full variable domain, its missing parts supplied by reference TRBV3-1 and TRBJ1-2, is DTAVSQTPKYLVTQMGNDKSIKCEQNLGHDTMYWYKQDSKKFLKIMFSYNNKELIINETVPNRFSPKSPDKAHLNLHINSLELGDSAVYFCASSRDRGTYGYTFGSGTRLTVV.

This clonotype has only a few counts. A read error is possible here, since a much larger clone lies one base away. The gene calls are TRBV12-3 or TRBV12-4 and TRBJ1-2; D is uncertain. This CDR3 region has 11 residues. Trimming stripped 3 bases from V and 4 bases from J, with 3 bases between. The CDR3, as DNA: TGTGCCAGCAGTTTCCGCTATGGCTACACCTTC. It codes for CASSFRYGYTF.

This clonotype is categorized as large. J is TRBJ2-2 and V is TRBV20-1; TRBD1 matches at 7 bases. The CDR3 has 15 residues. Trimming removed 2 bases from V and 0 bases from J; junction bases left unmatched: 3. Germline assignment: CDR1 DFQATT and CDR2 SNEGSKA (reference sequence). CDR3 sequence: CSARPTGANTGELFF. The CDR3 nucleotides are TGCAGTGCTAGACCAACAGGGGCGAACACCGGGGAGCTGTTTTTT.

This clonotype has a handful of counts. The rearrangement uses TRBV20-1 and TRBJ2-1, with D unclear. V was clipped by 5 bases and J by 5 bases, with 16 bases between them. This CDR3 is built from 14 residues. CDR1 and CDR2 (germline): DFQATT, SNEGSKA (reference sequence). This CDR3 is CSAPKQGSHNEQFF. In DNA form, the CDR3 reads TGCAGTGCTCCCAAGCAAGGGTCACACAATGAGCAGTTCTTC.

The table lists this clonotype with a few counts. The chain carries TRBV21-1 and TRBJ2-3; TRBD2, the table's D call, was not compared with the DNA. TRBV21-1 is deemed a pseudogene. The CDR3 runs to 13 residues. This CDR3 reads CATDSGNTDTQYF. CDR3 sequence (DNA): TGTGCCACCGATAGCGGGAACACAGATACGCAGTATTTT.

This clonotype was counted between two and nine times. The chain carries TRBV6-2 or TRBV6-3 and TRBJ2-7; 8 bases map to TRBD2. CDR1 is MNHEY and CDR2 is SVGEGT in the germline V gene. This CDR3 has 16 amino acids. Trimming cost V 5 bases and J 1 base; bases outside gene matches: 10. The CDR3 here is CASSAGGQRESYEQYF. CDR3 DNA: TGTGCCAGCAGTGCCGGGGGGCAGCGGGAGTCCTACGAGCAGTACTTC.